This TCR beta chain comes out of a study of blood T cell repertoires in COVID-19. Study overall: Acute and convalescent COVID-19 specimens originated in the United States, Italy and Spain.

Trimming shortened V by 5 bases and J by 6 bases, and 13 bases separated the two germline ends. CDR1 SGHTA and CDR2 FQGNSA come from the germline V gene. This CDR3 spans 13 amino acids. Participants, about 18 to 90 years old, spanned under 25 US areas. As processed by the authors: From reference gene primer amplification, estimates of nucleated cell counts were derived. Profiled with immunoSEQ multiplex PCR; TCRdb holds only in-frame clones, not every one. V, J and clone size reflect that table, while D and trimming were determined from the DNA. Among around 300,000 clones listed, about 83% were seen once.

The chain carries TRBV7-2 and TRBJ1-2; a possible D gene is TRBD1 (6 bases). The sample consisted of PBMCs or T cells enriched from blood (not recorded which). The source is a middle-aged woman who had recovered from COVID-19. CDR3 loop: CASSNPGTHGYTF. The CDR3 DNA reads TGTGCCAGCAGCAACCCCGGGACACATGGCTACACCTTC.